The sequence of this T cell receptor beta chain was determined in a study of CD8+CD57+ T cells in acquired aplastic anemia. Germline CDR1 and CDR2: SGHDT and YYEEEE. The CDR3 sequence is 14 residues long. Trimming took off 2 bases at V and 1 base at J, with 10 bases between the two ends. The template used for profiling TCR beta VDJ and CDR3 was genomic DNA. TCRdb re-called the reads with MiXCR, one entry per CDR3 protein. The data hold about 190,000 distinct CDR3 sequences, with about half observed a single time. This clonotype was counted at least ten times. The chain uses TRBV5-6 and TRBJ2-7; tentative D call: TRBD1 (5 bases). The sequenced sample consisted of sorted CD4+, CD8+, or CD8+CD57+ T cells (not recorded which) from PBMCs. The TCR comes from a human donor in good health, serving as a control. The CDR3 spells CASSFRGPSYEQYF. CDR3 DNA sequence: TGTGCCAGCAGCTTTAGGGGCCCTTCCTACGAGCAGTACTTC.